This is a list of T cell receptor beta chains from one sample in a study of Ad26.COV2.S vaccination and SARS-CoV-2 variants. The table came from immunoSEQ multiplex PCR; TCRdb's copy has only in-frame clones and leaves some out. Of some 480,000 clones listed, roughly 87% were seen once; the top ten hold about 13%. The material sequenced was peripheral blood, taken in a trial of Ad26.COV2.S vaccine versus placebo. These TCRs come from a person aged 18-65 years who received the Ad26.COV2.S COVID-19 vaccine or a placebo. CDR3s include the opening cysteine and the closing phenylalanine or tryptophan. D genes are given only for firm matches. The size field is filled for only some rows; it gives once, few, many or a size class.

TRBV7-9	TRBD1	TRBJ1-3	-	TGTGCCAGCAGCTCGACAGGGAGTATTGGAAACACCATATATTTT	CASSSTGSIGNTIYF
TRBV6-5	-	TRBJ1-1	-	TGTGCCAGCAGGGGCGGACAGAACACTGAAGCTTTCTTT	CASRGGQNTEAFF
TRBV19	-	TRBJ1-5	-	TGTGCCAGTAGTAATCAGGGCAGCAATCAGCCCCAGCATTTT	CASSNQGSNQPQHF
TRBV30	-	TRBJ1-5	-	TGTGCCTGGGGGAGGAGTAAACAGCCCCAGCATTTT	CAWGRSKQPQHF
TRBV4-2	TRBD2	TRBJ2-7	-	TGTGCCAGCAGCCAAGGGACTAGCGGGACCTACGAGCAGTACTTC	CASSQGTSGTYEQYF
TRBV5-1	TRBD2	TRBJ2-5	-	TGCGCCAGCAGCTCCGGGACTAGCGGGAGGGGAGAGACCCAGTACTTC	CASSSGTSGRGETQYF
TRBV14	TRBD1	TRBJ2-5	-	TGTGCCAGCAGCTCCCCACAGGGGAACCAAGAGACCCAGTACTTC	CASSSPQGNQETQYF
TRBV19	-	TRBJ2-7	-	TGTGCCAGTAGTATAGGTGGCAGGAGCTCCTACGAGCAGTACTTC	CASSIGGRSSYEQYF
TRBV2	-	TRBJ1-6	-	TGTGCCAGCAGTGAACCGAGCTCCTATAATTCACCCCTCCACTTT	CASSEPSSYNSPLHF
TRBV5-1	TRBD1	TRBJ2-2	few	TGCGCCAGCAGCTTGGGACTCTGGCAGGGGGCGAACACCGGGGAGCTGTTTTTT	CASSLGLWQGANTGELFF
TRBV4-3	-	TRBJ2-7	-	TGCGCCAGCAGCCAGGAGCTGGCCTACGAGCAGTACTTC	CASSQELAYEQYF
TRBV2	-	TRBJ1-2	-	TGTGCCAGCATTCAGGGGCCCTTGAACTATGGCTACACCTTC	CASIQGPLNYGYTF
TRBV5-4	-	TRBJ2-1	-	TGTGCCAGCAGCCAGGGGGCGGGAGACGTTAATGAGCAGTTCTTC	CASSQGAGDVNEQFF
TRBV24-1	-	TRBJ2-3	-	TGTGCCACCAGTGACCTAGGGGATGGAACAGATACGCAGTATTTT	CATSDLGDGTDTQYF
TRBV5-1	-	TRBJ2-1	once	TGCGCCAGCAGCTTGCAGCGTACATACAATGAGCAGTTCTTC	CASSLQRTYNEQFF